This is a list of T cell receptor beta chains from one sample in a study of blood T cell repertoires in COVID-19. TCRdb keeps only in-frame clones here, not all; method: immunoSEQ multiplex PCR. The repertoire consists of about 270,000 clones, with approximately 85% occurring once and the leading ten covering around 10%. Sequenced sample: PBMCs or T cells enriched from blood (not recorded which). All receptors derive from a woman aged 45-65 years with acute COVID-19. The CDR3 runs from the conserved cysteine through the conserved F or W. D genes are given only for firm matches. Expanded clones get a size class; other rows say once, few or many, or leave the size out.

clone_size j_call d_call v_call cdr3_aa cdr3_nt
NA TRBJ1-1 NA TRBV27 CASSPRGGVGTEAFF TGTGCCAGCAGTCCCCGTGGCGGCGTCGGCACTGAAGCTTTCTTT
NA TRBJ2-2 TRBD2 TRBV5-5 CASSPLAGGRNGELFF TGTGCCAGCAGCCCATTGGCCGGGGGGAGGAACGGGGAGCTGTTTTTT
few TRBJ1-2 TRBD1 TRBV5-4 CASYRDSNTYGYTF TGTGCCAGCTACCGGGACAGCAACACATATGGCTACACCTTC
NA TRBJ1-2 NA TRBV18 CASSPPTQGGIYTF TGTGCCAGCTCACCACCAACCCAGGGCGGAATCTACACCTTC
NA TRBJ1-2 NA TRBV6-5 CASRTRTGSMGGYTF TGTGCCAGCAGAACTAGGACCGGATCTATGGGTGGCTACACCTTC
NA TRBJ1-1 NA TRBV13 CASSLGLGGQMNTEAFF TGTGCCAGCAGCTTAGGCCTAGGGGGTCAGATGAACACTGAAGCTTTCTTT
NA TRBJ1-2 NA TRBV7-8 CASSLPPPGFGYTF TGTGCCAGCAGCTTACCCCCTCCGGGGTTTGGCTACACCTTC
once TRBJ2-2 NA TRBV19 CASYRSGELFF TGTGCCAGCTACAGGAGCGGGGAGCTGTTTTTT
few TRBJ1-2 NA TRBV10-3 CAISETQSLYGYTF TGTGCCATCAGTGAGACCCAGTCCCTCTATGGCTACACCTTC
NA TRBJ2-5 TRBD2 TRBV15 CATSKEGLAINF TGTGCCACCAGCAAGGAGGGACTAGCCATAAACTTC
few TRBJ2-7 NA TRBV23-1 CASSQYPGQYF TGCGCCAGCAGTCAATACCCGGGGCAGTACTTC
NA TRBJ2-2 NA TRBV30 CAWEAGYGTGELFF TGTGCCTGGGAGGCTGGGTACGGGACCGGGGAGCTGTTTTTT
NA TRBJ2-7 NA TRBV11-3 CASSLEQGEQYF TGTGCCAGCAGCTTAGAGCAGGGCGAGCAGTACTTC
NA TRBJ1-2 NA TRBV12-3/TRBV12-4 CASSLARGYTF TGTGCCAGCAGTTTAGCCCGTGGCTACACCTTC
NA TRBJ2-7 TRBD2 TRBV5-6 CASSLTSGGGYEQYF TGTGCCAGCAGCTTAACTAGCGGGGGCGGATACGAGCAGTACTTC
NA TRBJ1-2 NA TRBV7-9 CASSFAGRLMDGYTF TGTGCCAGCAGCTTTGCGGGCAGATTAATGGATGGCTACACCTTC
NA TRBJ1-2 NA TRBV12-5 CSIEDTSNYGYTF TGTTCCATAGAGGACACGTCTAACTATGGCTACACCTTC
NA TRBJ1-1 NA TRBV13 CASSFARDTSVRSWAFF TGTGCCAGCAGCTTCGCCCGGGACACCTCCGTACGAAGTTGGGCTTTCTTT
NA TRBJ1-1 NA TRBV7-2 CASSSYGGSNTEAFF TGTGCCAGCAGCTCCTATGGAGGCTCGAACACTGAAGCTTTCTTT
NA TRBJ1-5 NA TRBV6-5 CASTPSGAGNQPQHF TGTGCCAGCACTCCCAGCGGGGCAGGGAATCAGCCCCAGCATTTT
NA TRBJ1-2 TRBD1 TRBV7-9 CASSPSGQALHGYTF TGTGCCAGCAGTCCTTCGGGACAGGCATTACATGGCTACACCTTC
once TRBJ1-1 NA TRBV6-5 CASSYPRGGAYTEAFF TGTGCCAGCAGTTACCCGAGGGGGGGGGCATACACTGAAGCTTTCTTT
NA TRBJ2-5 TRBD2 TRBV7-2 CASSLALSGGRQETQYF TGTGCCAGCAGCTTAGCGCTAAGCGGGGGACGTCAAGAGACCCAGTACTTC
NA TRBJ1-1 TRBD1 TRBV5-1 CASSPDRGTENTEAFF TGCGCCAGCAGCCCGGACAGGGGGACCGAGAACACTGAAGCTTTCTTT
NA TRBJ1-2 NA TRBV30 CAWEPGAYGYTF TGTGCCTGGGAACCAGGGGCCTATGGCTACACCTTC
once TRBJ2-1 TRBD2 TRBV11-2 CASSPPPRLAGNTEQFF TGTGCCAGCAGCCCACCGCCCCGACTAGCGGGGAATACTGAGCAGTTCTTC
NA TRBJ1-3 TRBD1 TRBV30 CAWSVQGAGNTIYF TGTGCCTGGAGTGTACAGGGGGCGGGAAACACCATATATTTT
once TRBJ1-3 NA TRBV6-5 CASSSPPGGPSLF TGTGCCAGCAGTTCCCCCCCGGGGGGCCCAAGCCTCTTT
NA TRBJ2-2 NA TRBV7-2 CASSLVIANTGELFF TGTGCCAGCAGCTTAGTTATAGCAAACACCGGGGAGCTGTTTTTT
NA TRBJ1-6 NA TRBV7-2 CASSLAAVASPLHF TGTGCCAGCAGCTTAGCGGCGGTAGCTTCACCCCTCCACTTT
few TRBJ2-7 NA TRBV5-1 CASSLAARGYEQYF TGCGCCAGCAGCTTGGCGGCCAGGGGCTACGAGCAGTACTTC
NA TRBJ2-3 NA TRBV30 CAWSYSVLTDTQYF TGTGCCTGGAGTTATAGCGTACTCACAGATACGCAGTATTTT
NA TRBJ1-1 NA TRBV12-3/TRBV12-4 CASSLTRNTEAFF TGTGCCAGCAGCCTTACACGAAACACTGAAGCTTTCTTT
NA TRBJ1-1 NA TRBV6-2/TRBV6-3 CASSVTVKTEAFF TGTGCCAGCAGTGTGACAGTGAAGACTGAAGCTTTCTTT
once TRBJ2-7 TRBD1 TRBV7-2 CASSLGSTGGYEQYF TGTGCCAGCAGCTTAGGATCGACAGGGGGCTACGAGCAGTACTTC
once TRBJ1-1 TRBD1 TRBV7-2 CASSSDRVAEAFF TGTGCCAGCTCGTCAGACAGGGTGGCTGAAGCTTTCTTT
NA TRBJ1-2 TRBD1 TRBV30 CAWSDGTGTNYGYTF TGTGCCTGGAGTGACGGGACAGGGACTAACTATGGCTACACCTTC
NA TRBJ2-5 NA TRBV7-2 CASSLPLGQETQYF TGTGCCAGCAGCCTACCGCTCGGGCAAGAGACCCAGTACTTC
NA TRBJ1-2 TRBD1 TRBV18 CASSETGGNGYTF TGTGCCAGCTCAGAGACAGGGGGCAATGGCTACACCTTC
NA TRBJ1-1 TRBD1 TRBV7-2 CASSPPGQLNTEAFF TGTGCCAGCAGCCCTCCGGGACAGCTTAACACTGAAGCTTTCTTT
NA TRBJ1-1 TRBD1 TRBV12-3/TRBV12-4 CASRGQRRAEAFF TGTGCCAGCAGGGGACAGAGAAGGGCTGAAGCTTTCTTT
NA TRBJ2-2 TRBD1 TRBV18 CASSPGTGSFTGELFF TGTGCCAGCTCACCAGGGACAGGGAGTTTCACCGGGGAGCTGTTTTTT
once TRBJ1-1 NA TRBV10-2 CASSFLENTEAFF TGCGCCAGCAGTTTTCTAGAGAACACTGAAGCTTTCTTT
NA TRBJ1-1 NA TRBV6-6 CASKEQVQNTEAFF TGTGCCAGCAAAGAACAGGTGCAAAACACTGAAGCTTTCTTT
once TRBJ2-1 NA TRBV6-1 CASSGGGPPPRRYEQFF TGTGCCAGCAGTGGGGGGGGCCCACCCCCACGGAGGTATGAGCAGTTCTTC
NA TRBJ1-1 NA TRBV3-1/TRBV3-2 CASSRRRGRTEAFF TGTGCCAGCAGCCGGAGACGGGGGAGGACTGAAGCTTTCTTT
few TRBJ1-5 NA TRBV5-4 CASSLEPGGNQPQHF TGTGCCAGCAGCTTGGAGCCAGGCGGCAATCAGCCCCAGCATTTT
few TRBJ1-1 NA TRBV7-2 CASSLGQSRNTEAFF TGTGCCAGCAGCTTAGGCCAGTCTAGAAACACTGAAGCTTTCTTT
NA TRBJ1-1 NA TRBV30 CAWSPGTMNTEAFF TGTGCCTGGAGCCCCGGGACAATGAACACTGAAGCTTTCTTT
NA TRBJ1-2 TRBD1 TRBV2 CASTGTGSYGYTF TGTGCCAGCACCGGGACAGGAAGCTATGGCTACACCTTC
NA TRBJ2-3 NA TRBV7-2 CASSLKLGRDTQYF TGTGCCAGCAGCTTAAAGTTGGGGCGGGATACGCAGTATTTT
once TRBJ1-2 NA TRBV30 CAWRDPGGYTF TGTGCCTGGAGGGACCCGGGAGGCTACACCTTC
NA TRBJ1-2 TRBD1 TRBV6-5 CASMPGTGTLGYTF TGTGCCAGCATGCCAGGGACAGGGACGCTTGGCTACACCTTC
NA TRBJ2-7 TRBD1 TRBV18 CASSPPRDRGYEQYF TGTGCCAGCTCACCACCCCGGGACAGGGGCTACGAGCAGTACTTC
NA TRBJ1-2 NA TRBV7-2 CASSLDRTERYGYTF TGTGCCAGCAGCTTAGATCGGACAGAACGCTATGGCTACACCTTC
NA TRBJ1-6 NA TRBV14 CASSQDVVVGFPTSPLHF TGTGCCAGCAGCCAAGATGTAGTCGTGGGCTTCCCAACTTCACCCCTCCACTTT
NA TRBJ1-6 NA TRBV6-5 CAIGQRSYNSPLHF TGTGCCATAGGACAGCGCTCCTATAATTCACCCCTCCACTTT